Below, 19 T cell receptor beta chains from the same sample are listed, as sequenced in a study of cytomegalovirus exposure and HLA in healthy donors. The primer mix had 60 Vbeta and 13 Jbeta primers. Sequencing used immunoSEQ multiplex PCR; TCRdb keeps in-frame clones, though not all of them. The table has 95,000 to 110,000 clones, more than 75% seen once; the top ten hold 5% to 6%. Sequenced material: PBMCs. These receptors all stem from a woman aged 18 to 35 in good health and CMV-seropositive.

The CDR3 protein is CASSFAYEQYF. CDR3 bases: TGTGCCAGCAGCTTCGCCTACGAGCAGTACTTC. The V and J genes are TRBV5-8 and TRBJ2-7; D uncertain. The V end lost 2 bases, the J end lost 2 bases, and 2 bases lay between the germline ends. From germline, CDR1 is SGHTS and CDR2 YDEGEE. The CDR3 extends over 11 amino acids.

The rearrangement links TRBV28 to TRBJ2-1; TRBD2 matches at 12 bases. From germline, CDR1 is MDHEN and CDR2 SYDVKM. V lost 6 bases and J lost 10; bases outside the gene matches: 10. This CDR3 has 15 residues. Written as DNA, the CDR3 is TGTGCCAGCAGCATACTAGCGGGGGGATTGGGCGAGCAGTTCTTC. It is translated as CASSILAGGLGEQFF.

V is TRBV13 and J is TRBJ1-2; 10 bases agree with TRBD1. Germline lookup yields CDR1 PRHDT and CDR2 FYEKMQ (reference sequence). The CDR3 sequence is 14 residues long. V lost 7 bases to trimming and J lost 2 bases; unmatched junction nucleotides: 4. Here the CDR3 DNA reads TGTGCCAGCAACACGGGACAGGGGAACTATGGCTACACCTTC. Translation gives CASNTGQGNYGYTF. Full variable domain (remainder filled in from reference TRBV13 and TRBJ1-2): AAGVIQSPRHLIKEKRETATLKCYPIPRHDTVYWYQQGPGQDPQFLISFYEKMQSDKGSIPDRFSAQQFSDYHSELNMSSLELGDSALYFCASNTGQGNYGYTFGSGTRLTVV.

This clone was seen only a few times. CDR3 protein: CASSLASYRVQETQYF. The CDR3 DNA sequence: TGCGCCAGCAGCTTGGCTTCCTACAGGGTCCAAGAGACCCAGTACTTC. The chain uses TRBV5-1 and TRBJ2-5; D is possibly TRBD1 (6 bases). From germline, CDR1 is SGHRS and CDR2 YFSETQ. The CDR3 covers 16 residues. V was clipped by 0 bases and J by 1 base, with 13 bases between them. Full variable domain (missing parts from reference TRBV5-1 and TRBJ2-5): KAGVTQTPRYLIKTRGQQVTLSCSPISGHRSVSWYQQTPGQGLQFLFEYFSETQRNKGNFPGRFSGRQFSNSRSEMNVSTLELGDSALYLCASSLASYRVQETQYFGPGTRLLVL.

Only one count was recorded for this clone. The genes are TRBV2 and TRBJ1-2; 8 bases are shared with TRBD1. The germline V gene has CDR1 SNHLY and CDR2 FYNNEI. The CDR3 extends over 12 amino acids. V shed 5 bases, J shed 6 bases, and the junction held 2 bases outside the gene matches. The CDR3 DNA sequence: TGTGCCAGCAGTTGGGACAGGAATGGCTACACCTTC. Translation: CASSWDRNGYTF.

The genes are TRBV5-6 and TRBJ2-7, with D perhaps matching TRBD2 (5 bases). CDR1 SGHDT and CDR2 YYEEEE come from the germline V gene. V was clipped by 4 bases and J by 3 bases, with 11 bases between them. This CDR3 spans 13 amino acids. In nucleotides, the CDR3 is TGTGCCAGCAGCGTCGGGATCGGCTACGAGCAGTACTTC. This gives the protein CASSVGIGYEQYF.

The chain is built from TRBV30 and TRBJ2-1; 10 bases map to TRBD2. Germline CDR1 GTSNPN, CDR2 SVGIG (reference sequence). The CDR3 spans 16 residues. V dropped 3 bases and J dropped 4; count of bases not matched to a gene: 9. This CDR3 reads CAWRGALAGAYNEQFF. The CDR3 bases are TGTGCCTGGAGGGGGGCTCTAGCGGGAGCGTACAATGAGCAGTTCTTC.

The V gene is TRBV27, the J gene TRBJ2-2, with 7 bases that match TRBD2. The CDR3 covers 15 residues. CDR1 MNHEY and CDR2 SMNVEV come from the germline V gene (reference sequence). J lost 5 bases, V lost 5 bases, and 8 bases had no gene match. DNA of the CDR3: TGTGCCAGCAGTCCCGGACTAGTGGGAACCGGGGAGCTGTTTTTT. It codes for CASSPGLVGTGELFF.

This chain connects TRBV7-3 to TRBJ2-3; possible D gene TRBD2, 6 bases. V was cut by 2 bases and J by 2 bases, with 14 bases left in between. The length of the CDR3 is 16 residues. The V gene's germline CDR1 is SGHTA and CDR2 FQGTGA. The DNA for the CDR3 is TGTGCCAGCAGCTTAGGGGGTAGCGGCTACACAGATACGCAGTATTTT. It codes for CASSLGGSGYTDTQYF.

This clone occurred once. The chain is built from TRBV5-4 and TRBJ1-2; D may be TRBD1 (5 bases). Germline CDR1 and CDR2: SGHNT and YYREEE (reference sequence). V was shortened by 3 bases and J by 4 bases, with 16 bases between the two germline ends. CDR3 length: 15 amino acids. The CDR3 protein is CASSSRDAGPYGYTF. The CDR3 coding sequence is TGTGCCAGCAGCTCCCGGGACGCGGGACCCTATGGCTACACCTTC.

The chain links TRBV30 to TRBJ1-3; 10 nucleotides align to TRBD1. The V segment lost 0 bases and the J segment 3 bases; nucleotides outside the gene matches: 5. This CDR3 contains 16 residues. Germline V lookup: CDR1 GTSNPN, CDR2 SVGIG (reference sequence). The CDR3 loop reads CAWSVRDRGYGNTIYF. Written as DNA, the CDR3 is TGTGCCTGGAGTGTACGGGACAGGGGATATGGAAACACCATATATTTT.

This clone has a handful of counts. The gene calls are TRBV28 and TRBJ1-1, with 7 bases lining up with TRBD1. Unmatched junction bases numbered 8, after V lost 4 bases and J lost 0 bases. In germline, CDR1 is MDHEN, CDR2 SYDVKM. The CDR3 covers 16 residues. The CDR3 sequence: CASSSTTGYLNTEAFF. The CDR3 coding sequence is TGTGCCAGCAGTTCCACGACAGGGTACTTGAACACTGAAGCTTTCTTT.

This clone was seen more than once but under ten times. The rearrangement joins TRBV5-6 to TRBJ1-1, with a possible D match to TRBD1 (5 bases). With 4 bases removed from V and 5 bases from J, the gap between germline ends came to 9 bases. Germline V gene lookup returns CDR1 SGHDT and CDR2 YYEEEE. The CDR3 spans 12 residues. The CDR3 DNA sequence: TGTGCCAGCAGCGGGGGGACGACTGAAGCTTTCTTT. The encoded protein is CASSGGTTEAFF.

J is TRBJ2-3 and V is TRBV7-9; a possible D gene is TRBD2 (5 bases). CDR3 length: 13 amino acids. Germline CDR1 reads SEHNR; CDR2 reads FQNEAQ (reference sequence). Trimming pared 0 bases from V and 9 bases from J, leaving 10 bases between. CDR3 bases: TGTGCCAGCAGCTTAGCGACCGGGATCACGCAGTATTTT. This translates into CASSLATGITQYF.

This chain uses TRBV2 with TRBJ1-1; 7 nucleotides agree with TRBD1. The trim removed 8 bases at V and 11 bases at J, leaving 8 bases unmatched. The germline gives CDR1 SNHLY, CDR2 FYNNEI. The CDR3 extends over 11 amino acids. The CDR3 spells CASGDREWAFF. The CDR3 DNA sequence: TGTGCCAGCGGCGACAGGGAATGGGCTTTCTTT. The full variable domain, in which reference TRBV2 and TRBJ1-1 provide the parts outside the CDR3, is EPEVTQTPSHQVTQMGQEVILRCVPISNHLYFYWYRQILGQKVEFLVSFYNNEISEKSEIFDDQFSVERPDGSNFTLKIRSTKLEDSAMYFCASGDREWAFFGQGTRLTVV.

This chain connects TRBV2 to TRBJ1-2; D call uncertain. V lost 6 bases, J lost 8 bases, and 13 bases lay in between. The germline V gene encodes CDR1 SNHLY and CDR2 FYNNEI. The CDR3 sequence is 12 residues long. The DNA of the CDR3 is TGTGCCAGCAGCGAGGGAAACAACGGCTACACCTTC. It codes for CASSEGNNGYTF.

This chain joins TRBV5-1 and TRBJ2-7, with D possibly matching TRBD1 (5 bases). The CDR3 length is 13 residues. Germline CDR1 SGHRS, CDR2 YFSETQ. V lost 0 bases and J 6 bases, leaving 10 bases between the germline ends. CDR3 sequence: CASSLATGSEQYF. CDR3 DNA sequence: TGCGCCAGCAGCTTGGCCACAGGTAGCGAGCAGTACTTC.

The CDR3 DNA reads TGTGCCAGCAGTGCCGATCTTCAGGGGGAGGATGGAAACTATGGCTACACCTTC. Its translation: CASSADLQGEDGNYGYTF. The chain has TRBV28 and TRBJ1-2; TRBD1 matches 7 bases. The germline V gene encodes CDR1 MDHEN and CDR2 SYDVKM. J was trimmed by 2 bases and V by 5 bases; bases with no gene match: 17. The CDR3 consists of 18 residues.

This sequence joins TRBV30 and TRBJ1-5; 7 bases match TRBD1. The germline CDR1 and CDR2 sequences are GTSNPN and SVGIG (reference sequence). The CDR3 runs to 15 residues. Trimming removed 5 bases from V and 0 bases from J; junction bases left unmatched: 7. The CDR3 bases are TGTGCCTGGGGGACCGGGACAGTTAGCAATCAGCCCCAGCATTTT. As protein: CAWGTGTVSNQPQHF.